This is a list of T cell receptor beta chains from one sample in a study of shared clonotypes between healthy human individuals. Method: immunoSEQ multiplex PCR; TCRdb's copy keeps in-frame clones and lacks some. The data show under 2,500,000 clones, approximately 94% seen once. Input material: naive CD4+ T cells sorted from blood. These receptors all come from a man aged 18 to 30 in good health. Each CDR3 is given with its conserved first and last residue. D genes are given only for firm matches. Clone size, where shown, is once, few, many, or a class for clones that have expanded.

J,size,D,V,CDR3,DNA
TRBJ2-3,NA,NA,TRBV13,CASSPRTGQGDTQYF,TGTGCCAGCAGCCCCCGGACCGGCCAGGGAGATACGCAGTATTTT
TRBJ2-7,NA,NA,TRBV4-1,CASSQATRYEQYF,TGCGCCAGCAGCCAAGCCACACGTTACGAGCAGTACTTC
TRBJ2-5,NA,NA,TRBV5-4,CASSLFGREYQETQYF,TGTGCCAGCAGCTTGTTCGGCAGAGAGTACCAAGAGACCCAGTACTTC
TRBJ1-2,NA,NA,TRBV4-3,CASSQDGRGGYTF,TGCGCCAGCAGCCAGGACGGTCGGGGTGGCTACACCTTC
TRBJ1-2,NA,TRBD1,TRBV6-1,CASSPDRVEYGYTF,TGTGCCAGCAGCCCAGACAGGGTCGAGTATGGCTACACCTTC
TRBJ2-6,NA,NA,TRBV10-2,CASSPLGGSGANVLTF,TGCGCCAGCAGTCCCCTCGGAGGATCTGGGGCCAACGTCCTGACTTTC
TRBJ2-7,NA,TRBD2,TRBV28,CASSAELAGEQYF,TGTGCCAGCAGTGCGGAACTAGCGGGCGAGCAGTACTTC
TRBJ1-1,NA,NA,TRBV5-6,CASRLGGTNTEAFF,TGTGCCAGCAGGCTTGGGGGGACGAACACTGAAGCTTTCTTT
TRBJ1-2,NA,NA,TRBV5-6,CASSLDFYGYTF,TGTGCCAGCAGCTTGGATTTCTATGGCTACACCTTC
TRBJ2-7,NA,NA,TRBV4-1,CASSQDPGGTYEQYF,TGCGCCAGCAGCCAAGACCCAGGGGGGACCTACGAGCAGTACTTC
TRBJ2-1,NA,TRBD1,TRBV7-9,CASSLPGTVHNEQFF,TGTGCCAGCAGCTTACCCGGGACAGTACACAATGAGCAGTTCTTC
TRBJ2-2,NA,NA,TRBV2,CASSEDTTITGELFF,TGTGCCAGCAGTGAGGATACGACAATCACCGGGGAGCTGTTTTTT
TRBJ2-2,NA,NA,TRBV7-7,CASSLRGITGELFF,TGTGCTAGCAGCTTGCGGGGTATCACCGGGGAGCTGTTTTTT
TRBJ2-2,NA,TRBD2,TRBV5-4,CASSGRATGELFF,TGTGCCAGCAGCGGGAGGGCCACCGGGGAGCTGTTTTTT
TRBJ2-4,NA,NA,TRBV18,CASSPPAKNIQYF,TGTGCCAGCTCACCACCGGCCAAAAACATTCAGTACTTC
TRBJ1-5,once,NA,TRBV18,CASSTTDSNQPQHF,TGTGCCAGCTCCACGACAGATAGCAATCAGCCCCAGCATTTT
TRBJ2-5,NA,TRBD2,TRBV5-1,CASSPYGGARETQYF,TGCGCCAGCAGCCCCTACGGGGGGGCTAGGGAGACCCAGTACTTC
TRBJ1-6,NA,NA,TRBV6-6,CASSQLIGNSPLHF,TGTGCCAGCAGTCAACTCATAGGGAATTCACCCCTCCACTTT
TRBJ1-1,NA,NA,TRBV6-5,CASSSPKENTEAFF,TGTGCCAGCAGTAGCCCTAAAGAGAACACTGAAGCTTTCTTT
TRBJ1-1,NA,NA,TRBV7-9,CASRGTNTEAFF,TGTGCCAGCAGAGGAACGAACACTGAAGCTTTCTTT
TRBJ2-5,NA,TRBD2,TRBV5-6,CASSYSGLETQYF,TGTGCCAGCAGCTATAGCGGGCTGGAGACCCAGTACTTC
TRBJ2-7,NA,NA,TRBV5-1,CASSRQDSSYEQYF,TGCGCCAGCAGCAGACAGGACAGCTCCTACGAGCAGTACTTC
TRBJ1-4,NA,NA,TRBV6-5,CASSYGGKATNEKLFF,TGTGCCAGCAGTTACGGGGGGAAGGCAACTAATGAAAAACTGTTTTTT
TRBJ1-4,NA,NA,TRBV6-1,CASSTVMGVSEKLFF,TGTGCCAGCAGTACGGTCATGGGGGTTAGTGAAAAACTGTTTTTT
TRBJ2-7,NA,TRBD2,TRBV5-5,CASSPRGGATHLTYEQYF,TGTGCCAGCAGCCCCCGGGGGGGCGCGACCCACCTGACCTACGAGCAGTACTTC
TRBJ1-4,NA,NA,TRBV5-1,CASSSGLATNEKLFF,TGCGCCAGCAGCTCTGGACTGGCAACTAATGAAAAACTGTTTTTT